This T cell receptor beta chain was identified in a study of cytomegalovirus exposure and HLA in healthy donors. Study-wide points: Only CMV serostatus was available as immune exposure information. The authors later found TCR association rates varying by HLA locus, with DRB1 most and HLA-C fewest. The authors confirmed in vitro that a few CMV-associated chains were specific for CMV antigens. 87-base-pair reads could not separate some V segments, including TRBV6-2 and TRBV6-3.

The PCR contained 60 Vbeta and 13 Jbeta primers. Assay used: immunoSEQ multiplex PCR; TCRdb lists only in-frame clones, some missing. The table for this sample gives 120,000 to 150,000 clones. In regard to this clone: The antigen remains unidentified.

The CDR3 consists of 15 residues. The V and J ends lost 6 bases and 2 bases, in that order; junction bases with no gene match: 6. Germline CDR1 is MNHNS and CDR2 is SASEGT. The sequence derives from a woman between 18 and 29 years old in good health and CMV-seronegative. Sequencing was carried out using PBMCs. V usage is TRBV6-1 and J usage is TRBJ2-3, with 9 bases identical to TRBD1. The CDR3 region has the DNA TGTGCCAGCAGACCCGGGACAGGGTACACAGATACGCAGTATTTT. Encoded protein: CASRPGTGYTDTQYF.